Each of the 23 T cell receptor beta chains below was sequenced from the same sample in a study of blood T cell repertoires in COVID-19 (dated by TCRdb to between 2020 and 2021). To prepare the library, the immunoSEQ multiplex PCR assay was applied. Drawn from immuneACCESS, this table holds only the in-frame rearrangements with V and J called that TCRdb kept. Clones are partly lost; checked studies trace under half to an unresolved V gene and leave the rest unexplained. The sample table holds 200,000 to 250,000 clones, of which about 87% were seen once. The top ten constitute more than 6.5% of the sample. The sample consisted of peripheral blood. The receptor set was obtained from a woman in her seventies with active or convalescent COVID-19.

V usage is TRBV14 and J usage is TRBJ1-1, with 7 bases lining up with TRBD1. Germline loops: CDR1 SGHDN, CDR2 FVKESK. The V segment lost 2 bases and the J segment 5 bases; nucleotides outside the gene matches: 5. CDR3 length equals 14 residues. The CDR3, as DNA: TGTGCCAGCAGCCAAAGACAGGGTTTGACTGAAGCTTTCTTT. Translated, it gives CASSQRQGLTEAFF. The full variable domain, rest sourced from reference TRBV14 and TRBJ1-1, is EAGVTQFPSHSVIEKGQTVTLRCDPISGHDNLYWYRRVMGKEIKFLLHFVKESKQDESGMPNNRFLAERTGGTYSTLKVQPAELEDSGVYFCASSQRQGLTEAFFGQGTRLTVV.

The V gene is TRBV15, the J gene TRBJ1-1; no clear D. Deletions cut 1 base from V and 6 bases from J, with 6 bases between. Germline V gives CDR1 LNHNV, CDR2 YYDKDF (reference sequence). This CDR3 has 12 amino acids. The CDR3 DNA sequence: TGTGCCACCAGCAGAGGGGCCTCTGAAGCTTTCTTT. Translating it yields CATSRGASEAFF.

This chain connects TRBV12-5 to TRBJ1-4, with D possibly TRBD1 on 5 matching bases. Trimming pared 5 bases from V and 4 bases from J, leaving 11 bases between. The CDR3 totals 14 residues. CDR1 is LGHNT and CDR2 is FRNRAP in the germline V gene. The CDR3 spells CASGQQEFNEKLFF. The CDR3 nucleotides read TGTGCTAGTGGTCAACAGGAATTTAATGAAAAACTGTTTTTT.

The chain links TRBV5-1 to TRBJ2-7, with 7 bases identical to TRBD1. CDR1 SGHRS and CDR2 YFSETQ come from the germline V gene. This CDR3 contains 18 residues. V shed 1 base, J shed 3 bases, and the junction held 16 bases outside the gene matches. The CDR3 bases are TGCGCCAGCAGCTTGATAGGAATGACCGGGACAGCGAGCTACGAGCAGTACTTC. This codes for CASSLIGMTGTASYEQYF.

The chain employs TRBV18 and TRBJ1-2, with a possible D match to TRBD1 (6 bases). The V gene lost 5 bases and the J gene lost 8 bases, with 21 bases spanning the gap. Germline loops: CDR1 KGHSH, CDR2 LQKENI. The CDR3 loop spans 15 amino acids. The CDR3 is CASSNATGPNRGYTF. CDR3 DNA: TGTGCCAGCTCAAACGCGACAGGCCCAAATAGAGGCTACACCTTC.

The chain is built from TRBV29-1 and TRBJ2-7; the match to TRBD1 covers 9 bases. Looked up from germline, CDR1 is SQVTM and CDR2 is ANQGSEA. The CDR3 sequence is 15 residues long. J was trimmed by 0 bases and V by 1 base; bases with no gene match: 4. CDR3 loop: CSVEGTGVSSYEQYF. As DNA, the CDR3 is TGCAGCGTTGAAGGGACAGGGGTCAGCTCCTACGAGCAGTACTTC.

The rearrangement joins TRBV7-3 to TRBJ2-1, with a possible D match to TRBD2 (6 bases). Between the trimmed V and J ends, which lost 2 bases and 7 bases, there was a span of 12 bases. CDR1 SGHTA and CDR2 FQGTGA come from the germline V gene. This CDR3 is 14 amino acids long. Here the CDR3 DNA reads TGTGCCAGCAGCTTATCGGGGGTCGGGAATGAGCAGTTCTTC. It yields the protein CASSLSGVGNEQFF.

This chain links TRBV29-1 with TRBJ1-1; tentative D call: TRBD1 (5 bases). This CDR3 has 13 residues. Germline V lookup: CDR1 SQVTM, CDR2 ANQGSEA. V was shortened by 4 bases and J by 6 bases, with 15 bases between the two germline ends. The chain's CDR3 is CSVAASGAAEAFF. The CDR3 bases are TGCAGCGTTGCGGCCAGCGGGGCTGCTGAAGCTTTCTTT. The complete variable domain, with remaining parts taken from reference TRBV29-1 and TRBJ1-1, reads SAVISQKPSRDICQRGTSLTIQCQVDSQVTMMFWYRQQPGQSLTLIATANQGSEATYESGFVIDKFPISRPNLTFSTLTVSNMSPEDSSIYLCSVAASGAAEAFFGQGTRLTVV.

The chain has TRBV18 and TRBJ1-6; no firm D call. The CDR3 is 14 residues long. With 6 bases removed from V and 4 bases from J, the gap between germline ends came to 10 bases. Looked up from germline, CDR1 is KGHSH and CDR2 is LQKENI. This CDR3 is CASSSTAYNSPLHF. The CDR3, as DNA: TGTGCCAGCTCTTCAACAGCTTATAATTCACCCCTCCACTTT.

This chain uses TRBV9 with TRBJ1-1; TRBD1 aligns across 7 bases. The CDR3 is 15 residues long. Germline V CDR1 and CDR2: SGDLS, YYNGEE. The junction had 6 bases not matched to a gene; V was cut back by 4 bases and J by 0 bases. For the CDR3, the DNA is TGTGCCAGCAGCCCTCGGACAGGAATGAACACTGAAGCTTTCTTT. Translation gives CASSPRTGMNTEAFF.

The V and J genes are TRBV10-1 and TRBJ2-5, with D unclear. The CDR3 consists of 15 residues. Germline lookup yields CDR1 WNHNN and CDR2 SYGVQD (reference sequence). Trimming cost V 2 bases and J 2 bases, with 12 bases left between them. The CDR3: CASSETPGIQETQYF. The CDR3 region has the DNA TGCGCCAGCAGTGAGACCCCAGGAATACAAGAGACCCAGTACTTC.

The rearrangement joins TRBV10-3 to TRBJ2-2; D ambiguous. Germline V gives CDR1 ENHRY, CDR2 SYGVKD. V was clipped by 0 bases and J by 4 bases, with 12 bases between them. The CDR3 loop spans 16 amino acids. The DNA for the CDR3 is TGTGCCATCAGTGAGTCACGAACTCGAGCCACCGGGGAGCTGTTTTTT. It encodes CAISESRTRATGELFF.

The rearrangement joins TRBV19 to TRBJ1-2, with 8 bases identical to TRBD1. CDR3 length equals 14 residues. With V trimmed by 5 bases and J by 3 bases, 5 bases remained unmatched. Germline loops: CDR1 LNHDA, CDR2 SQIVND (reference sequence). The CDR3 DNA sequence: TGTGCCAGTAGTGTACTGACAGGGGACTATGGCTACACCTTC. It is translated as CASSVLTGDYGYTF.

The chain has TRBV5-1 and TRBJ2-1, with 7 positions matching TRBD2. This CDR3 is built from 16 residues. Trimming took 0 bases from V and 8 from J; bases not matched to a gene: 11. Germline CDR1 and CDR2: SGHRS and YFSETQ. CDR3 region: CASSLESGARGHEQFF. In DNA form, the CDR3 reads TGCGCCAGCAGCTTGGAAAGCGGGGCCCGTGGGCATGAGCAGTTCTTC.

This chain links TRBV12-3 or TRBV12-4 with TRBJ2-1, with no clear D. With 2 bases removed from V and 13 bases from J, the gap between germline ends came to 6 bases. CDR3 length: 10 amino acids. This chain's CDR3 is CASSLSVQFF. The CDR3 bases are TGTGCCAGCAGTTTAAGCGTTCAGTTCTTC.

This clone was detected many times. The gene calls are TRBV28 and TRBJ1-2, with TRBD1 as a possible D gene (5 bases). Germline V gives CDR1 MDHEN, CDR2 SYDVKM. This CDR3 has 14 residues. The V end lost 6 bases, the J end lost 0 bases, and 11 bases lay between the germline ends. The CDR3 here is CASSDQGPNYGYTF. In DNA, the CDR3 is TGTGCCAGCAGCGATCAGGGTCCTAACTATGGCTACACCTTC.

V and J are TRBV4-1 and TRBJ2-7; 8 nucleotides line up with TRBD2. Germline CDR1 and CDR2: MGHRA and YSYEKL. J lost 2 bases, V lost 0 bases, and 6 bases had no gene match. The CDR3 has 16 amino acids. CDR3 sequence: CASSQDSSGSAYEQYF. CDR3 sequence (DNA): TGCGCCAGCAGCCAAGACTCTAGCGGGTCCGCCTACGAGCAGTACTTC.

This clone was found a few times. The chain uses TRBV2 and TRBJ1-6; D remains ambiguous. Germline V CDR1 and CDR2: SNHLY, FYNNEI. This CDR3 is 14 amino acids long. The V and J ends lost 0 bases and 9 bases respectively, with 9 bases between them. The CDR3: CASSEALPGSPLHF. The CDR3 DNA reads as TGTGCCAGCAGTGAAGCGCTTCCCGGTTCACCCCTCCACTTT.

The rearrangement joins TRBV6-5 to TRBJ1-2, with D possibly matching TRBD1 (5 bases). The length of the CDR3 is 12 residues. With 7 bases removed from V and 4 bases from J, the gap between germline ends came to 10 bases. CDR1 is MNHEY and CDR2 is SVGAGI in the germline V gene. The CDR3 is CASKFQGYGYTF. The CDR3 nucleotides read TGTGCCAGCAAATTTCAGGGCTATGGCTACACCTTC.

The V gene is TRBV23-1, the J gene TRBJ1-1; 8 nucleotides align to TRBD1. TRBV23-1 is reported as an ORF; its role is uncertain. This CDR3 contains 18 residues. Trimming at V came to 7 bases and at J to 0 bases, leaving 16 bases not matched to a gene. CDR3 bases: TGCGCCAGCAATCCCGGACAGGGTACGGAGGGTATGAACACTGAAGCTTTCTTT. It specifies CASNPGQGTEGMNTEAFF.

This clone was seen a single time. The rearrangement joins TRBV3-1 (or the pseudogene TRBV3-2) to TRBJ2-5; D gene ambiguous. CDR3 size: 16 residues. V was shortened by 0 bases and J by 1 base, with 12 bases between the two germline ends. Germline V lookup: CDR1 LGHDT, CDR2 YNNKEL (reference sequence). The CDR3 loop is CASSQDPSGSQETQYF. The DNA of the CDR3 is TGTGCCAGCAGCCAAGACCCCTCGGGTAGCCAAGAGACCCAGTACTTC.

The gene calls are TRBV5-1 and TRBJ1-1; 8 positions match TRBD1. The V and J ends lost 0 bases and 3 bases, in that order; junction bases with no gene match: 1. CDR3 length: 14 residues. CDR1 is SGHRS and CDR2 is YFSETQ in the germline V gene. The CDR3 DNA reads TGCGCCAGCAGCTTGGGACAGGGGCACACTGAAGCTTTCTTT. Amino acids: CASSLGQGHTEAFF.

The chain joins TRBV5-1 to TRBJ1-6; perhaps TRBD1 as D (6 bases). V lost 6 bases and J 5 bases, leaving 9 bases between the germline ends. The CDR3 contains 13 residues. Looked up from germline, CDR1 is SGHRS and CDR2 is YFSETQ. CDR3 residues: CASNREDNSPLHF. CDR3 nucleotides: TGCGCCAGCAACAGGGAAGATAATTCACCCCTCCACTTT. Based on the CDR3 plus reference TRBV5-1 and TRBJ1-6, the full variable domain is KAGVTQTPRYLIKTRGQQVTLSCSPISGHRSVSWYQQTPGQGLQFLFEYFSETQRNKGNFPGRFSGRQFSNSRSEMNVSTLELGDSALYLCASNREDNSPLHFGNGTRLTVT.